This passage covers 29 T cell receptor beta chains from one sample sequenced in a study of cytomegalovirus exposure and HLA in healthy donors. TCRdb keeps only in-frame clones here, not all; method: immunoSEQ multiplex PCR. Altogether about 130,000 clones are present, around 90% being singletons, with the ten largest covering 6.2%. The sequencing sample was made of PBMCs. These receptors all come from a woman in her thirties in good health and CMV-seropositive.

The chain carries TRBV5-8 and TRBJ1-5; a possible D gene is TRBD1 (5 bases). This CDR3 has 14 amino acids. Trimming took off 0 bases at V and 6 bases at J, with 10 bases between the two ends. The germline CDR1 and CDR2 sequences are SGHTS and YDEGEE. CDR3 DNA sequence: TGTGCCAGCAGCTTGGGCAGGGCTGGTCAGCCCCAGCATTTT. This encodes CASSLGRAGQPQHF.

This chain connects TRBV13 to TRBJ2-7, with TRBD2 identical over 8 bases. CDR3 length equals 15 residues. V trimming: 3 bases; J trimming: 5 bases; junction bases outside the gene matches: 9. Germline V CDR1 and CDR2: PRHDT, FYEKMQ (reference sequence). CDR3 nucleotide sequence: TGTGCCAGCAGCTTCGGGGGGGCCAATCACGACGAGCAGTACTTC. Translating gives CASSFGGANHDEQYF.

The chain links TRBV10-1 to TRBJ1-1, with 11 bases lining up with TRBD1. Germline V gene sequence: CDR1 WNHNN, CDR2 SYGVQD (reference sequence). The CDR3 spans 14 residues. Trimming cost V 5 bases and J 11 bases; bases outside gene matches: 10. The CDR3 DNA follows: TGCGCCAGCAGTATGGACAGGGGGCTGGTTAAGGCTTTCTTT. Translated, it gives CASSMDRGLVKAFF.

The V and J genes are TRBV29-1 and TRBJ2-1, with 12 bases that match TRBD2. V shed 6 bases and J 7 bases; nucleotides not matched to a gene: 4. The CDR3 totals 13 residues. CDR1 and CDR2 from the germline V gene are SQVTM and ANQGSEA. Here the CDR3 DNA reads TGCAGCGTCGGGACTAGCGGGTTGAATGAGCAGTTCTTC. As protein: CSVGTSGLNEQFF.

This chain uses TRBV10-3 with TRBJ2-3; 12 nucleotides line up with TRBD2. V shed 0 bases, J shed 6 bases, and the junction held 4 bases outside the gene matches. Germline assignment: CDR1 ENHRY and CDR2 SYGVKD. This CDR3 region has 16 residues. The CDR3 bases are TGTGCCATCAGTGAGTCGACTAGCGGGAGAGGTGATACGCAGTATTTT. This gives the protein CAISESTSGRGDTQYF.

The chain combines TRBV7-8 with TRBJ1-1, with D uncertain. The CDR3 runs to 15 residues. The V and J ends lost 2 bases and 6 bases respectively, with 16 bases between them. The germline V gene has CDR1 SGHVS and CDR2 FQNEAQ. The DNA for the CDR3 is TGTGCCAGCAGCTTAACTAGCTGGGGTGGGGCTGAAGCTTTCTTT. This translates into CASSLTSWGGAEAFF.

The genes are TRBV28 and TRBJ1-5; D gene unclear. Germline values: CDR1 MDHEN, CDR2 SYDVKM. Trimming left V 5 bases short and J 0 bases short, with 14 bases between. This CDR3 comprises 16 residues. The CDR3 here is CASSGRGLASNQPQHF. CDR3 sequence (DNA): TGTGCCAGCAGTGGACGTGGGCTAGCTAGCAATCAGCCCCAGCATTTT.

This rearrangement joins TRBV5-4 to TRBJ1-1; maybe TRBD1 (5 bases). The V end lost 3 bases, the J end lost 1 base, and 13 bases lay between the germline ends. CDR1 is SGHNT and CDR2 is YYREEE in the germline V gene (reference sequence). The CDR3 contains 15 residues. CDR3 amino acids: CASSSPLQGNTEAFF. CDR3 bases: TGTGCCAGCAGCTCGCCTCTGCAGGGGAACACTGAAGCTTTCTTT.

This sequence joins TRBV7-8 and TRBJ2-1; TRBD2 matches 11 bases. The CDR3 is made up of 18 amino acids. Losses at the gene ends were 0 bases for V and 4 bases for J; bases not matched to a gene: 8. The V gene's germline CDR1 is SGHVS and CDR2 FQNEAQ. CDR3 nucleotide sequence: TGTGCCAGCAGCTTAGCGGGGGGACTAGCGGCTCTTTACAATGAGCAGTTCTTC. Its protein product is CASSLAGGLAALYNEQFF. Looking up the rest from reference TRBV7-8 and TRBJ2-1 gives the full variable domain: GAGVSQSPRYKVAKRGQDVALRCDPISGHVSLFWYQQALGQGPEFLTYFQNEAQLDKSGLPSDRFFAERPEGSVSTLKIQRTQQEDSAVYLCASSLAGGLAALYNEQFFGPGTRLTVL.

Here the CDR3 DNA reads TGCAGCGTTGAAAGTGAAGACGGGAGCTCCTACGAGCAGTACTTC. This gives the protein CSVESEDGSSYEQYF. The rearrangement uses TRBV29-1 and TRBJ2-7; perhaps TRBD2 as D (6 bases). The CDR3 sequence is 15 residues long. Trimming took off 2 bases at V and 0 bases at J, with 14 bases between the two ends. Germline CDR1 and CDR2: SQVTM and ANQGSEA.

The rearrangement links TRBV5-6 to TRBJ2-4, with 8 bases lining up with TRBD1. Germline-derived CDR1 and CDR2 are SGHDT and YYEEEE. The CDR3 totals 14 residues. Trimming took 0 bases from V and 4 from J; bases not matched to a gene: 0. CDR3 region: CASSLGTGKNIQYF. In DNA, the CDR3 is TGTGCCAGCAGCTTGGGGACAGGGAAAAACATTCAGTACTTC. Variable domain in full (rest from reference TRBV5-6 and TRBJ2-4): DAGVTQSPTHLIKTRGQQVTLRCSPKSGHDTVSWYQQALGQGPQFIFQYYEEEERQRGNFPDRFSGHQFPNYSSELNVNALLLGDSALYLCASSLGTGKNIQYFGAGTRLSVL.

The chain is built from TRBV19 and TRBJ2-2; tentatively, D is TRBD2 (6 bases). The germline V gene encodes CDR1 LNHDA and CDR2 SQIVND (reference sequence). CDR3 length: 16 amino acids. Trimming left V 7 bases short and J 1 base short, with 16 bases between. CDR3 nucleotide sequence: TGTGCCAGTAATTTCCGGGGGAGCGGGAACACCGGGGAGCTGTTTTTT. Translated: CASNFRGSGNTGELFF.

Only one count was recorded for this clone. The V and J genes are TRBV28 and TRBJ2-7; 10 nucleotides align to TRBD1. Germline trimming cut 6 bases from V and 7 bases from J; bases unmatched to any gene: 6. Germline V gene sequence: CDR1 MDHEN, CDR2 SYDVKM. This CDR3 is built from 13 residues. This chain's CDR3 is CASRSGQGGEQYF. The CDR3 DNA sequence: TGTGCCAGCAGATCTGGACAGGGGGGGGAGCAGTACTTC. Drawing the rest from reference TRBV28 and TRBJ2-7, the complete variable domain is DVKVTQSSRYLVKRTGEKVFLECVQDMDHENMFWYRQDPGLGLRLIYFSYDVKMKEKGDIPEGYSVSREKKERFSLILESASTNQTSMYLCASRSGQGGEQYFGPGTRLTVT.

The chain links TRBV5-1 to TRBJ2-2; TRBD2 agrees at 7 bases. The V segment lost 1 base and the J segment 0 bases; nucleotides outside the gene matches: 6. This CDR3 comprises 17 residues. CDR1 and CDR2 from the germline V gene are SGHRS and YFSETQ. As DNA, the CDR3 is TGCGCCAGCAGCTTGACGGGGGGTTCATCGAACACCGGGGAGCTGTTTTTT. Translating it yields CASSLTGGSSNTGELFF. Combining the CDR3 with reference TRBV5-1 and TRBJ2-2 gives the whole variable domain KAGVTQTPRYLIKTRGQQVTLSCSPISGHRSVSWYQQTPGQGLQFLFEYFSETQRNKGNFPGRFSGRQFSNSRSEMNVSTLELGDSALYLCASSLTGGSSNTGELFFGEGSRLTVL.

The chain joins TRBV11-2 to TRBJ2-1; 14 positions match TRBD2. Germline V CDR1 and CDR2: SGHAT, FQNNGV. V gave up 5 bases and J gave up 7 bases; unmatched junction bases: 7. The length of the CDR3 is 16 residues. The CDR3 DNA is TGTGCCAGCAGCACCCGACTAGCGGGGGGGTATAATGAGCAGTTCTTC. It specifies CASSTRLAGGYNEQFF.

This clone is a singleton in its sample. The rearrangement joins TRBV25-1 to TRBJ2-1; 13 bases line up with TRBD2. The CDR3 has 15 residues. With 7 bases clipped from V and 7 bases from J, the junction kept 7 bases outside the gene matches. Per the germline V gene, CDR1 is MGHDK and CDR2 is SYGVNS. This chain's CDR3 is CASTTSGRAENEQFF. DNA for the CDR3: TGTGCCAGCACCACTAGCGGGAGGGCGGAGAATGAGCAGTTCTTC.

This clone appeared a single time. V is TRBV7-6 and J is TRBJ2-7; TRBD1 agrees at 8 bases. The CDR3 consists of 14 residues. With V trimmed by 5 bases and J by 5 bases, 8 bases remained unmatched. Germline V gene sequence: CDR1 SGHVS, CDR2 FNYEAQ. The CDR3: CASSLGTGGNEQYF. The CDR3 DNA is TGTGCCAGCAGCCTAGGGACAGGAGGCAACGAGCAGTACTTC.

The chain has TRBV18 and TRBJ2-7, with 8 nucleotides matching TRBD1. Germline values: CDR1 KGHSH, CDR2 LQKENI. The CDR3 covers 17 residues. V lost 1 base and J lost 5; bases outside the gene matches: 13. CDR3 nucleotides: TGTGCCAGCTCACCACGCATACTCGACAGGGGCGGGGACGAGCAGTACTTC. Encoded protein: CASSPRILDRGGDEQYF. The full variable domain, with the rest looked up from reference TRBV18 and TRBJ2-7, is NAGVMQNPRHLVRRRGQEARLRCSPMKGHSHVYWYRQLPEEGLKFMVYLQKENIIDESGMPKERFSAEFPKEGPSILRIQQVVRGDSAAYFCASSPRILDRGGDEQYFGPGTRLTVT.

CDR3 sequence (DNA): TGTGCCAGCAGCTTAGGTACAGAGTTCTATGGCTACACCTTC. Amino acids: CASSLGTEFYGYTF. This chain links TRBV7-9 with TRBJ1-2; D is unresolved. CDR1 SEHNR and CDR2 FQNEAQ come from the germline V gene (reference sequence). This CDR3 region has 14 residues. V was trimmed by 1 base and J by 4 bases, leaving 10 bases between them. The full variable domain, with the rest looked up from reference TRBV7-9 and TRBJ1-2, is DTGVSQNPRHKITKRGQNVTFRCDPISEHNRLYWYRQTLGQGPEFLTYFQNEAQLEKSRLLSDRFSAERPKGSFSTLEIQRTEQGDSAMYLCASSLGTEFYGYTFGSGTRLTVV.

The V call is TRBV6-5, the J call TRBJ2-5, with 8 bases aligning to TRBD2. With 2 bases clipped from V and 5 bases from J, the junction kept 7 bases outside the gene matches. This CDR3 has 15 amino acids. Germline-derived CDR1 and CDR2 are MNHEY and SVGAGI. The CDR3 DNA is TGTGCCAGCAGTTACGTCGGGGGGGCCTGGGAGACCCAGTACTTC. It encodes CASSYVGGAWETQYF.

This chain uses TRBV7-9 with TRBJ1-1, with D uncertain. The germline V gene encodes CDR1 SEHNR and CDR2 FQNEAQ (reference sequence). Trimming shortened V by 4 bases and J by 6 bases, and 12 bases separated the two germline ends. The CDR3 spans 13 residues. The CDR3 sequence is CASSSEGFAEAFF. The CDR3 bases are TGTGCCAGCAGCTCCGAGGGTTTCGCTGAAGCTTTCTTT.

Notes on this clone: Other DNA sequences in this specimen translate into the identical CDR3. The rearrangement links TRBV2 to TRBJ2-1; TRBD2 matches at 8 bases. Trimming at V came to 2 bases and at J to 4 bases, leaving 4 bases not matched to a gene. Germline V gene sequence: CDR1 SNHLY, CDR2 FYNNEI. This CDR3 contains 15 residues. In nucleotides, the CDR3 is TGTGCCAGCAGTGAATTAGCGGGATTATACAATGAGCAGTTCTTC. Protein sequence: CASSELAGLYNEQFF.

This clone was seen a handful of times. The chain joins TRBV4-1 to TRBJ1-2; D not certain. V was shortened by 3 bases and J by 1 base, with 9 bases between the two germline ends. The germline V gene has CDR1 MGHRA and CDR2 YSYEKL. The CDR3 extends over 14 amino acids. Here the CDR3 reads CASSHLDRNYGYTF. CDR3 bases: TGCGCCAGCAGCCACCTAGACCGTAACTATGGCTACACCTTC.

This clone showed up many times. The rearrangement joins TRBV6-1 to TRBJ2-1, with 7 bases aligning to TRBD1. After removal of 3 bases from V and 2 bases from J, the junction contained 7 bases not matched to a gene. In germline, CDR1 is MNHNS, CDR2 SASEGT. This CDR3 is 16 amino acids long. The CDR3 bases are TGTGCCAGCAGTGAGACAGGGTGGTTGCCCTACAATGAGCAGTTCTTC. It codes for CASSETGWLPYNEQFF.

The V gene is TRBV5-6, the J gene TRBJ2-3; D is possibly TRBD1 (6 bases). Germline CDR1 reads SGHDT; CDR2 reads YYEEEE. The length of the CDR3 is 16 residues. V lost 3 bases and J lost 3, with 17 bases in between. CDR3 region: CASSSLNRVVTDTQYF. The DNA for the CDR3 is TGTGCCAGCAGCTCGCTAAACAGGGTGGTAACAGATACGCAGTATTTT.

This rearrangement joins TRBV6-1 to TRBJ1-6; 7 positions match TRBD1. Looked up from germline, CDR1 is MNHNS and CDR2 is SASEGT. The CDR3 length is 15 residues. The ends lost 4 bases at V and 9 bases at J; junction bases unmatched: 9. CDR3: CASSAPGTASSPLHF. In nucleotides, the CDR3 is TGTGCCAGCAGTGCCCCCGGGACAGCTTCTTCACCCCTCCACTTT.

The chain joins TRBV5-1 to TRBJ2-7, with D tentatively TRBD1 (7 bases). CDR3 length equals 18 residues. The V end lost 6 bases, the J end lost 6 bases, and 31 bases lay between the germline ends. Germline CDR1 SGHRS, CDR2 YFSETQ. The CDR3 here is CASTSLGGLTGHGVEQYF. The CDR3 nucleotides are TGCGCCAGCACATCGCTCGGGGGCTTGACAGGGCATGGTGTCGAGCAGTACTTC.

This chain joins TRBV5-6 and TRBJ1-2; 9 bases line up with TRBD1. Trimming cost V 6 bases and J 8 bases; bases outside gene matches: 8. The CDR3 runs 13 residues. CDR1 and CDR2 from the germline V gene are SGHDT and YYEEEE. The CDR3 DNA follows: TGTGCCAGCACTCACAGGGGGCTGCGCGGCTACACCTTC. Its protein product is CASTHRGLRGYTF.

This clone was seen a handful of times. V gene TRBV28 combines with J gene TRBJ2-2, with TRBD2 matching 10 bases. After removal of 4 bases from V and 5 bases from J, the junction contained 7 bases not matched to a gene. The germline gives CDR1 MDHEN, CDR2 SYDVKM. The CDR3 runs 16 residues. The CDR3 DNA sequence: TGTGCCAGCAGTTCCCCGGGACTAGCGCCTACCGGGGAGCTGTTTTTT. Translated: CASSSPGLAPTGELFF. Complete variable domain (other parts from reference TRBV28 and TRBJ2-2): DVKVTQSSRYLVKRTGEKVFLECVQDMDHENMFWYRQDPGLGLRLIYFSYDVKMKEKGDIPEGYSVSREKKERFSLILESASTNQTSMYLCASSSPGLAPTGELFFGEGSRLTVL.